The clone carrying this T cell receptor beta chain was counted between two and nine times. Its antigen remains unknown. These data are taken from a study of response to subunit inactivated influenza vaccine. MiXCR was run by TCRdb on the RT-PCR reads, yielding one entry per CDR3 protein. Among roughly 650,000 distinct CDR3 sequences listed, 11% to 15% were seen once. This CDR3 is 14 amino acids long. Germline trimming cut 6 bases from V and 5 bases from J; bases unmatched to any gene: 5. Study-level results: Each seasonal flu vaccination may recruit only limited new T cells, authors suggested.

Material: PBMCs from blood, obtained about 14 days before vaccination. The chain is built from TRBV12-3 or TRBV12-4 and TRBJ2-3; TRBD1 agrees at 10 bases. This receptor was taken from a man aged 50-60 years who received an inactivated influenza vaccine. Written as DNA, the CDR3 is TGTGCCAGCAGGGGTGGGACAGGGGTAGATACGCAGTATTTT. Its protein product is CASRGGTGVDTQYF.